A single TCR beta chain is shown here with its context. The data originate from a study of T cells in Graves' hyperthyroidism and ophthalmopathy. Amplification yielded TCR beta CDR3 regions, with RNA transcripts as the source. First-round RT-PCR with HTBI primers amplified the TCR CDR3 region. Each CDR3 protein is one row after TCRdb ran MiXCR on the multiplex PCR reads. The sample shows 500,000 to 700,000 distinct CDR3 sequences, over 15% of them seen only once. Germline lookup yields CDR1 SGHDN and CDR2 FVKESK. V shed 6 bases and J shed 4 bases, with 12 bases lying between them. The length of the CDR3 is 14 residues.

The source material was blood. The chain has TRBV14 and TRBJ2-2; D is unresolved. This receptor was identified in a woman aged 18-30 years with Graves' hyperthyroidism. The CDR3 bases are TGTGCCAGCAGATATGACGACCTCACCGGGGAGCTGTTTTTT. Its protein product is CASRYDDLTGELFF.